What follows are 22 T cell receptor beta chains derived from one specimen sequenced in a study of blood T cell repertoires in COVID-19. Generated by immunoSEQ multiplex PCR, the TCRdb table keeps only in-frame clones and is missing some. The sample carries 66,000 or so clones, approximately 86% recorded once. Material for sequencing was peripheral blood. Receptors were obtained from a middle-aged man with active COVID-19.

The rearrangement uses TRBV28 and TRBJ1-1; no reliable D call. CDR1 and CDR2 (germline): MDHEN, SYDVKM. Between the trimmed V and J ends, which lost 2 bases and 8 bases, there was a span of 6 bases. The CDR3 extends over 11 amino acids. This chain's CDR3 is CASSLALEAFF. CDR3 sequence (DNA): TGTGCCAGCAGTTTAGCCCTAGAAGCTTTCTTT. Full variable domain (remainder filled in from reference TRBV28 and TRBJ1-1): DVKVTQSSRYLVKRTGEKVFLECVQDMDHENMFWYRQDPGLGLRLIYFSYDVKMKEKGDIPEGYSVSREKKERFSLILESASTNQTSMYLCASSLALEAFFGQGTRLTVV.

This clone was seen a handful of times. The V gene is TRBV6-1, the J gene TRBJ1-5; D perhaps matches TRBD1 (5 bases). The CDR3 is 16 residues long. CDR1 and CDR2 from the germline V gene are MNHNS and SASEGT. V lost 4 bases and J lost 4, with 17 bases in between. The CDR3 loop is CASSAGPRGKNQPQHF. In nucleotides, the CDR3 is TGTGCCAGCAGTGCGGGCCCTCGGGGGAAAAATCAGCCCCAGCATTTT.

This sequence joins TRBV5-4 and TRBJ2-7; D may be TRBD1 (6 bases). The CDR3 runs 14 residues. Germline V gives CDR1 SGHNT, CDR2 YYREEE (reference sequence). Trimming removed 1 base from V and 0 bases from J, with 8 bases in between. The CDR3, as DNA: TGTGCCAGCAGCTTGCAGGGGTACTCCTACGAGCAGTACGTC. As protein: CASSLQGYSYEQYV.

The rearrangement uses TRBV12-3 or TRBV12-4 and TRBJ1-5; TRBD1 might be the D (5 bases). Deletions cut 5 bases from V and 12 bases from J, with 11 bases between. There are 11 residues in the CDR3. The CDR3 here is CASSRGSIQHF. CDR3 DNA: TGTGCCAGCAGTCGGGGGAGTATCCAGCATTTT.

CDR3 coding DNA: TGTGCCAGCAGCTCGGCTGGCGGGAGGGAAGGCGAGCAGTACGTC. Amino acid sequence: CASSSAGGREGEQYV. The rearrangement joins TRBV7-9 to TRBJ2-7; 9 bases are a match to TRBD2. V dropped 4 bases and J dropped 6; count of bases not matched to a gene: 10. The CDR3 extends over 15 amino acids. Looked up from germline, CDR1 is SEHNR and CDR2 is FQNEAQ (reference sequence).

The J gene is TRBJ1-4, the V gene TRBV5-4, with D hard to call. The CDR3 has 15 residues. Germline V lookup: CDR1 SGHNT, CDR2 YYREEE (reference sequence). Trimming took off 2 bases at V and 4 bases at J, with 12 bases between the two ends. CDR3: CASSFNSQINEKLFF. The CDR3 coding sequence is TGTGCCAGCAGCTTCAATTCCCAAATTAATGAAAAACTGTTTTTT.

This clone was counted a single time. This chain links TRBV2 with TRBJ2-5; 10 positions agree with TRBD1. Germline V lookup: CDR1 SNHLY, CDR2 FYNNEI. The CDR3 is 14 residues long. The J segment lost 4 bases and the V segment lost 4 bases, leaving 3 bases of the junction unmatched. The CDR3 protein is CASSATGGGETQYF. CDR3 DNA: TGTGCCAGCAGTGCGACAGGGGGCGGAGAGACCCAGTACTTC.

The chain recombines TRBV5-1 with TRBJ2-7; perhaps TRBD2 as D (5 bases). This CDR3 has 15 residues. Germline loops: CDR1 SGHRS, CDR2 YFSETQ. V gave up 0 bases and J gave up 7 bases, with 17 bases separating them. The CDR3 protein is CASSLGISSPGEQYF. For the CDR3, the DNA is TGCGCCAGCAGCTTGGGGATTTCCTCCCCGGGGGAGCAGTACTTC.

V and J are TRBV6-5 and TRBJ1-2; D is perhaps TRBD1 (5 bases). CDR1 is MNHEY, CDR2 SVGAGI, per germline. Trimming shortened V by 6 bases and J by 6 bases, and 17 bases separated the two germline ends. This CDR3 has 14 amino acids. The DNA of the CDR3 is TGTGCCAGCAGCCACCGGGCAGGGTCAAATGGCTACACCTTC. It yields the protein CASSHRAGSNGYTF.

The CDR3 coding sequence is TGTGCCAGCAGTGAAGCGCTTGGGGAGTCGAACACTGAAGCTTTCTTT. Its protein is CASSEALGESNTEAFF. J is TRBJ1-1 and V is TRBV2; D gene unclear. Germline loops: CDR1 SNHLY, CDR2 FYNNEI. V was cut by 0 bases and J by 1 base, with 12 bases left in between. The CDR3 covers 16 residues. Together with reference TRBV2 and TRBJ1-1, the CDR3 gives the full variable domain: EPEVTQTPSHQVTQMGQEVILRCVPISNHLYFYWYRQILGQKVEFLVSFYNNEISEKSEIFDDQFSVERPDGSNFTLKIRSTKLEDSAMYFCASSEALGESNTEAFFGQGTRLTVV.

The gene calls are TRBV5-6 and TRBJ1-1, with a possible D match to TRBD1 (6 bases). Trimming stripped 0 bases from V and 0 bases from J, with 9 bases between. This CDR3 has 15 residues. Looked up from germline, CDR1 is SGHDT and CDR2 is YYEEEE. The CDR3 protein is CASSLGGQMNTEAFF. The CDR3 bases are TGTGCCAGCAGCTTGGGTGGACAGATGAACACTGAAGCTTTCTTT.

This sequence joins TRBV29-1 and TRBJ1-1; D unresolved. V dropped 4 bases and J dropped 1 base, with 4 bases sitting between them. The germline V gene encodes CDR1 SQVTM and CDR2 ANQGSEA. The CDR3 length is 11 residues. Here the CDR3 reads CSVAQNTEAFF. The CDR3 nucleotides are TGCAGCGTTGCCCAGAACACTGAAGCTTTCTTT.

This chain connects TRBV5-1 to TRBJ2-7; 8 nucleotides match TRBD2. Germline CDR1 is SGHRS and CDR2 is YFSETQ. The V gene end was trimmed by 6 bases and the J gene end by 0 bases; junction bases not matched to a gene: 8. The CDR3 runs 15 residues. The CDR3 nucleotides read TGCGCCAGCACCCGGGGGGGGGAAGGCTCCTACGAGCAGTACTTC. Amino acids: CASTRGGEGSYEQYF.

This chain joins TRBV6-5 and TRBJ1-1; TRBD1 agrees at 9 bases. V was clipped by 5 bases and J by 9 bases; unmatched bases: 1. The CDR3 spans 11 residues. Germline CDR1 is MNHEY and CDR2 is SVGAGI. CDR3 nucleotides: TGTGCCAGCAGTACAGGGGGCCAAGCTTTCTTT. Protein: CASSTGGQAFF.

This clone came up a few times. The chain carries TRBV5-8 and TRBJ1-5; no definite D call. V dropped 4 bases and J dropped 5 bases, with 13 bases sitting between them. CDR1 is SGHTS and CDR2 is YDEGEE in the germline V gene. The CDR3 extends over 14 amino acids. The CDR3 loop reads CASSHTVTYQPQHF. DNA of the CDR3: TGTGCCAGCAGCCATACAGTAACATATCAGCCCCAGCATTTT.

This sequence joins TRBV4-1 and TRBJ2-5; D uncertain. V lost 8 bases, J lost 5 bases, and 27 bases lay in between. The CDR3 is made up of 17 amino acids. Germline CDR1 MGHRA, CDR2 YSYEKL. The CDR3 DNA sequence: TGCGCCAGCGCCCGTCGCGGAACCACTCCCTTCGGGGAGACCCAGTACTTC. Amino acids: CASARRGTTPFGETQYF.

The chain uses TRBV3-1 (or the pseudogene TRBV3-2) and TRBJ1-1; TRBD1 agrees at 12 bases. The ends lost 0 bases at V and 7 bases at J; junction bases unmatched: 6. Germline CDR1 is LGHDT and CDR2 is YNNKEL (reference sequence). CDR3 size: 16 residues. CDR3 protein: CASSQDGGQGASEAFF. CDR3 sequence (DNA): TGTGCCAGCAGCCAAGATGGGGGACAGGGGGCTAGTGAAGCTTTCTTT.

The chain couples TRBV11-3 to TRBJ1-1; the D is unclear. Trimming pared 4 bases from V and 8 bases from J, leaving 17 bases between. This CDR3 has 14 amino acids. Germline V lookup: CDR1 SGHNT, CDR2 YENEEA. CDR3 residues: CASSSIQKSPEAFF. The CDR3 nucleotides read TGTGCCAGCAGCTCTATTCAAAAGTCGCCCGAAGCTTTCTTT.

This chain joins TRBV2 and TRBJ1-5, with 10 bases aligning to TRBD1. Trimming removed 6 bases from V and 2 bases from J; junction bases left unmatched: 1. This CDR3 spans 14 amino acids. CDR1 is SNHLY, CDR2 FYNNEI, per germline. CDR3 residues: CASSGTGGNQPQHF. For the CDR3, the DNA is TGTGCCAGCAGCGGGACAGGGGGCAATCAGCCCCAGCATTTT.

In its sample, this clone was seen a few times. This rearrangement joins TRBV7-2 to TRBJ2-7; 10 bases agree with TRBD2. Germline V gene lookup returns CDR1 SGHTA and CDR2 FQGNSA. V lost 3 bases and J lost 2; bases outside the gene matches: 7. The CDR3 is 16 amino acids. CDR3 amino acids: CASSLQSSGGPYEQYF. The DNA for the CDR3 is TGTGCCAGCAGCTTGCAATCTAGCGGGGGACCCTACGAGCAGTACTTC.

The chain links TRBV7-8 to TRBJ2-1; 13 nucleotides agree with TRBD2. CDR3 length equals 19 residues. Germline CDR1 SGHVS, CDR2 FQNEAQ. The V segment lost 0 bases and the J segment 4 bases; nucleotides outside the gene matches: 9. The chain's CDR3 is CASSLAVTSGRATYNEQFF. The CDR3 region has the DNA TGTGCCAGCAGCTTAGCGGTAACTAGCGGGAGGGCCACGTACAATGAGCAGTTCTTC.

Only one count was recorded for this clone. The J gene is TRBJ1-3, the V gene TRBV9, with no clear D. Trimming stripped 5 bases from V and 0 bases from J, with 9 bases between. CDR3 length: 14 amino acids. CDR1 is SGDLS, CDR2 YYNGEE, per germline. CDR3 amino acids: CASSIHYSGNTIYF. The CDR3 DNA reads TGTGCCAGCAGTATCCACTACTCTGGAAACACCATATATTTT.